Listed here are 9 T cell receptor beta chains from one sample, sequenced in a study of T cells in Graves' hyperthyroidism and ophthalmopathy. Amplification targeted TCR beta CDR3 regions from RNA transcripts. HTBI primers drove first-round RT-PCR of the TCR CDR3. One entry per CDR3 protein, called by TCRdb with MiXCR from the multiplex PCR reads. The sample shows hundreds of thousands of distinct CDR3 sequences, around a third of them seen only once. Sequenced material: blood. Receptors originate from a woman between 40 and 50 years old with Graves' hyperthyroidism.

This clonotype was observed a few times. This rearrangement joins TRBV6-5 to TRBJ2-7; no firm D call. V lost 0 bases, J lost 2 bases, and 8 bases lay in between. The CDR3 totals 14 residues. CDR1 is MNHEY, CDR2 SVGAGI, per germline. The CDR3 here is CASSYSIAAYEQYF. The DNA for the CDR3 is TGTGCCAGCAGTTACTCGATCGCTGCCTACGAGCAGTACTTC.

This clonotype was found many times. At one boundary the junction diverges from the germline segment, which might be a read error. The chain is built from TRBV12-3 or TRBV12-4 and TRBJ1-1; D not certain. The CDR3 runs 15 residues. The CDR3 DNA follows: TGTGCCAGCAGCTTAGGGCGGGGAAGGAACACTGAAGCTTTCTTT. Protein product: CASSLGRGRNTEAFF.

This clonotype has just a few counts. This rearrangement joins TRBV12-3 or TRBV12-4 to TRBJ1-2; no clear D. The CDR3 is made up of 15 amino acids. Trimming shortened V by 3 bases and J by 0 bases, and 11 bases separated the two germline ends. CDR3 in amino acids: CASSFKIESNYGYTF. CDR3 nucleotide sequence: TGTGCCAGCAGTTTCAAGATAGAGTCTAACTATGGCTACACCTTC.

This clonotype was found a few times. The rearrangement joins TRBV6-2 or TRBV6-3 to TRBJ1-1; D remains ambiguous. Looked up from germline, CDR1 is MNHEY and CDR2 is SVGEGT. The CDR3 extends over 16 amino acids. The ends were cut back, 2 bases at V and 1 base at J, with 14 bases in the middle. The CDR3 sequence is CASSYNRGLKNTEAFF. CDR3 nucleotide sequence: TGTGCCAGCAGTTACAATCGCGGACTGAAGAACACTGAAGCTTTCTTT.

The V gene is TRBV29-1, the J gene TRBJ1-6; tentative D call: TRBD1 (6 bases). The germline V and J ends were trimmed by 6 bases and 8 bases, with 20 bases remaining between them. Germline V CDR1 and CDR2: SQVTM, ANQGSEA. The CDR3 is 15 amino acids. CDR3 in amino acids: CSVREGGNSDSPLHF. CDR3 DNA sequence: TGCAGCGTGAGGGAAGGGGGGAATTCTGATTCACCCCTCCACTTT.

This clonotype was seen a few times. The chain is built from TRBV5-1 and TRBJ1-4; D gene uncertain. Germline lookup yields CDR1 SGHRS and CDR2 YFSETQ. This CDR3 is built from 14 residues. With 0 bases removed from V and 5 bases from J, the gap between germline ends came to 8 bases. The CDR3 spells CASSLVGRNEKLFF. The CDR3 DNA is TGCGCCAGCAGCTTGGTCGGACGGAATGAAAAACTGTTTTTT.

This clonotype was detected many times. The chain joins TRBV6-2 or TRBV6-3 to TRBJ1-6; D is uncertain. Germline V lookup: CDR1 MNHEY, CDR2 SVGEGT. Trimming took off 2 bases at V and 7 bases at J, with 12 bases between the two ends. The CDR3 consists of 15 residues. The CDR3 here is CASSYRGYGNSPLHF. For the CDR3, the DNA is TGTGCCAGCAGTTACAGAGGGTACGGAAATTCACCCCTCCACTTT.

The chain joins TRBV4-1 to TRBJ1-3; tentative D call: TRBD1 (5 bases). CDR1 is MGHRA, CDR2 YSYEKL, per germline. Trimming left V 1 base short and J 3 bases short, with 7 bases between. The CDR3 runs to 14 residues. The CDR3 DNA follows: TGCGCCAGCAGCCAAGGACAGTATGGAAACACCATATATTTT. Protein: CASSQGQYGNTIYF.

The chain uses TRBV6-1 and TRBJ1-3; tentative D call: TRBD1 (5 bases). Germline lookup yields CDR1 MNHNS and CDR2 SASEGT. The CDR3 consists of 16 residues. The V gene lost 8 bases and the J gene lost 2 bases, with 19 bases spanning the gap. CDR3 coding DNA: TGTGCCAGCGGGGGGTCAGACGCTCTTCCTGGAAACACCATATATTTT. It specifies CASGGSDALPGNTIYF.